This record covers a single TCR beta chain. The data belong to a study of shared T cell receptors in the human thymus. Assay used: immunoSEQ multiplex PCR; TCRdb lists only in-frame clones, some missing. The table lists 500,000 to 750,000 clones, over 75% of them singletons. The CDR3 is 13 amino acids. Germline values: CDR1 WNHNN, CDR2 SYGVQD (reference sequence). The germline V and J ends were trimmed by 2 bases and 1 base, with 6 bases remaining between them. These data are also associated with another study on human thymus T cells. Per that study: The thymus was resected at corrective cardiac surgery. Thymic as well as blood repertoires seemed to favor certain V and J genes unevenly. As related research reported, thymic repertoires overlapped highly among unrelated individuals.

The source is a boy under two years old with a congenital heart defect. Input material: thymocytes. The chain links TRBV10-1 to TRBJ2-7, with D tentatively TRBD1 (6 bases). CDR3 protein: CASSETGSYEQYF. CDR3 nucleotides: TGCGCCAGCAGTGAGACAGGGTCCTACGAGCAGTACTTC.